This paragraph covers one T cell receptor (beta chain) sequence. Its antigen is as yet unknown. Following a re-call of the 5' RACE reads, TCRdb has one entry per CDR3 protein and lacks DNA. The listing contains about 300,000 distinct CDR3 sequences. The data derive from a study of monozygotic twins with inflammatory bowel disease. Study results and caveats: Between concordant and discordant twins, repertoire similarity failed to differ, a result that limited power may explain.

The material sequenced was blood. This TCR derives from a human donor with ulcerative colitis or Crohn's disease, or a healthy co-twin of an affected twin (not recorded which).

CDR3: CASSIAGTGDFQPQHF. The genes are TRBV19 and TRBJ1-5; TCRdb outputs TRBD1, but without DNA this stays unchecked. The germline CDR1 and CDR2 sequences are LNHDA and SQIVND (reference sequence). The CDR3 contains 16 residues.